This TCR beta chain is drawn from a study of cytomegalovirus exposure and HLA in healthy donors. Germline assignment: CDR1 SGHDT and CDR2 YYEEEE. V lost 5 bases and J 2 bases, leaving 16 bases between the germline ends. This CDR3 has 15 amino acids. Both 60 Vbeta primers and 13 Jbeta primers went into the PCR. TCRdb's copy holds only in-frame clones and misses some; the assay was immunoSEQ multiplex PCR. Of about 160,000 clones in the sample, around 74% were seen once. Sequences were obtained from PBMCs. The chain combines TRBV5-6 with TRBJ1-2; D perhaps matches TRBD1 (5 bases). The source of this sequence is a man between 50 and 59 years old in good health and CMV-seropositive. DNA of the CDR3: TGTGCCAGCAGTAGGATGGGACTGCAGAACTATGGCTACACCTTC. As protein: CASSRMGLQNYGYTF.